The sequence of this TCR beta chain was determined in a study of control samples from healthy donors and cancer patients. After removal of 4 bases from V and 0 bases from J, the junction contained 5 bases not matched to a gene. The germline V gene encodes CDR1 SGHTA and CDR2 FQGTGA. The CDR3 consists of 17 residues. TCRdb's table, derived via immunoSEQ multiplex PCR, lists solely in-frame clones and lacks some. Of about 110,000 clones listed, 75% to 95% are singletons. The receptor was derived from a human donor in good health. The donor label of this sample is uncertain. The source material was blood. The V and J genes are TRBV7-3 and TRBJ2-3, with 12 positions matching TRBD2. The CDR3 DNA reads TGTGCCAGCAGCTCCCTAACTAGCGGGGGGAGCACAGATACGCAGTATTTT. This translates into CASSSLTSGGSTDTQYF.